These 20 T cell receptor beta chains were all obtained from the same sample, sequenced in a study of T cells in Graves' hyperthyroidism and ophthalmopathy. Amplification of TCR beta CDR3 regions was performed using RNA transcripts as template. First-round RT-PCR with HTBI primers amplified the TCR CDR3 region. TCRdb re-called the multiplex PCR reads through MiXCR, storing one row per CDR3 protein. The table includes about 360,000 distinct CDR3 sequences, 13% detected once. Sequencing input: blood. These receptors all stem from a woman younger than 30 with Graves' hyperthyroidism.

This clonotype was picked up many times. The chain has TRBV30 and TRBJ2-7; 10 bases fit TRBD2. CDR3 length equals 13 residues. J lost 6 bases, V lost 0 bases, and 2 bases had no gene match. The germline V gene encodes CDR1 GTSNPN and CDR2 SVGIG (reference sequence). The CDR3 is CAWSVLAGGEQYF. CDR3 nucleotide sequence: TGTGCCTGGAGTGTATTAGCGGGAGGCGAGCAGTACTTC.

This clonotype was observed at least ten times. The chain uses TRBV20-1 and TRBJ1-1; unclear D gene. This CDR3 comprises 15 residues. Germline values: CDR1 DFQATT, CDR2 SNEGSKA (reference sequence). Trimming took 0 bases from V and 0 from J, leaving 11 bases between them. CDR3 DNA: TGCAGTGCTAGAGATCGGGAACAGCTGAACACTGAAGCTTTCTTT. Amino acids: CSARDREQLNTEAFF.

This clonotype showed up just a few times. V is TRBV24-1 and J is TRBJ2-1; D might be TRBD1 or TRBD2, each matching 5 bases. Per germline, CDR1 KGHDR and CDR2 SFDVKD. V was trimmed by 9 bases and J by 6 bases, leaving 11 bases between them. The CDR3 sequence is 12 residues long. CDR3 protein: CATGERGNEQFF. CDR3 nucleotides: TGTGCCACCGGGGAGAGGGGCAATGAGCAGTTCTTC.

This clonotype showed up just a few times. This chain joins TRBV9 and TRBJ1-2; D is perhaps TRBD1 (6 bases). The CDR3 contains 13 residues. V gave up 2 bases and J gave up 4 bases, with 9 bases separating them. Germline-derived CDR1 and CDR2 are SGDLS and YYNGEE. CDR3 sequence: CASSVGGIYGYTF. CDR3 DNA: TGTGCCAGCAGCGTTGGGGGCATCTATGGCTACACCTTC. The full variable domain, with the rest looked up from reference TRBV9 and TRBJ1-2, is DSGVTQTPKHLITATGQRVTLRCSPRSGDLSVYWYQQSLDQGLQFLIQYYNGEERAKGNILERFSAQQFPDLHSELNLSSLELGDSALYFCASSVGGIYGYTFGSGTRLTVV.

The rearrangement uses TRBV5-6 and TRBJ2-4; 14 positions match TRBD2. V trimming: 4 bases; J trimming: 0 bases; junction bases outside the gene matches: 6. CDR3 size: 18 residues. Germline-derived CDR1 and CDR2 are SGHDT and YYEEEE. The CDR3 nucleotides are TGTGCCAGCAGCCCCGGGACTAGCGGGGGACTAGCCAAAAACATTCAGTACTTC. It translates to CASSPGTSGGLAKNIQYF.

This clonotype occurred many times. The chain combines TRBV2 with TRBJ2-1, with TRBD2 matching over 11 bases. The germline V gene encodes CDR1 SNHLY and CDR2 FYNNEI. V was clipped by 6 bases and J by 9 bases; unmatched bases: 10. The CDR3 is 15 amino acids. CDR3 sequence: CASRQLAGARGEQFF. As DNA, the CDR3 is TGTGCCAGCAGGCAACTAGCGGGAGCAAGGGGTGAGCAGTTCTTC.

This chain connects TRBV28 to TRBJ1-5; D is uncertain. This CDR3 comprises 15 residues. Germline CDR1 and CDR2: MDHEN and SYDVKM. Between the trimmed V and J ends, which lost 2 bases and 4 bases, there was a span of 12 bases. CDR3 amino acids: CASSLKRAANQPQHF. The CDR3 DNA reads as TGTGCCAGCAGTTTAAAGCGGGCCGCTAATCAGCCCCAGCATTTT.

The sample holds a few counts of this clonotype. V and J are TRBV20-1 and TRBJ2-7, with 11 bases identical to TRBD2. The J segment lost 3 bases and the V segment lost 6 bases, leaving 4 bases of the junction unmatched. The V gene's germline CDR1 is DFQATT and CDR2 SNEGSKA (reference sequence). The CDR3 consists of 13 residues. CDR3: CSATGTSGYEQYF. CDR3 nucleotide sequence: TGCAGTGCCACCGGGACTAGCGGCTACGAGCAGTACTTC.

This clonotype was detected ten times or more. This chain links TRBV28 with TRBJ1-1; D gene uncertain. Per germline, CDR1 MDHEN and CDR2 SYDVKM. V lost 3 bases, J lost 0 bases, and 8 bases lay in between. The CDR3 length is 14 residues. CDR3 bases: TGTGCCAGCAGTTTGCCCGGAATGAACACTGAAGCTTTCTTT. It codes for CASSLPGMNTEAFF.

This clonotype has more than one count but fewer than ten. This chain links TRBV27 with TRBJ1-5, with D uncertain. V lost 5 bases and J 5 bases, leaving 7 bases between the germline ends. The V gene's germline CDR1 is MNHEY and CDR2 SMNVEV (reference sequence). This CDR3 comprises 12 residues. CDR3 nucleotide sequence: TGTGCCAGCAGTGACGTAGATCAGCCCCAGCATTTT. Translated: CASSDVDQPQHF.

A note on this clonotype: This may arise from a read error, as a much more abundant clone is one base away. The rearrangement links TRBV29-1 to TRBJ1-1; D is possibly TRBD1 (5 bases). The CDR3 covers 13 residues. Germline CDR1 and CDR2: SQVTM and ANQGSEA. CDR3 DNA sequence: TGCAGCGTCTCGACAGCTGAAAACACTGGAGCTTTCTTT. This codes for CSVSTAENTGAFF.

This clonotype was found a few times. Just one base apart from a much larger clone, this may be a read error. The rearrangement links TRBV12-3 or TRBV12-4 to TRBJ1-6, with 7 bases fitting TRBD1. The CDR3 is made up of 15 amino acids. CDR3 protein: CAGSPGQAGDSPLHF. The CDR3 DNA is TGTGCCGGCAGCCCAGGACAGGCTGGGGATTCACCCCTCCACTTT.

Ten or more counts support this clonotype. This chain uses TRBV2 with TRBJ1-4; D is unclear. Trimming removed 4 bases at V and 0 bases at J, with 6 bases between. There are 14 residues in the CDR3. CDR1 is SNHLY, CDR2 FYNNEI, per germline. The CDR3 DNA follows: TGTGCCAGCAGTGGCGGATCAACTAATGAAAAACTGTTTTTT. Its protein is CASSGGSTNEKLFF. The full variable domain, its missing parts supplied by reference TRBV2 and TRBJ1-4, is EPEVTQTPSHQVTQMGQEVILRCVPISNHLYFYWYRQILGQKVEFLVSFYNNEISEKSEIFDDQFSVERPDGSNFTLKIRSTKLEDSAMYFCASSGGSTNEKLFFGSGTQLSVL.

In this sample, this clonotype turned up many times. This chain uses TRBV6-1 with TRBJ2-3; 8 bases agree with TRBD2. J was trimmed by 7 bases and V by 5 bases; bases with no gene match: 11. Germline V gives CDR1 MNHNS, CDR2 SASEGT. This CDR3 region has 15 residues. The CDR3 DNA reads TGTGCCAGCAGTCGACGGGGGGGCTTCAGGAATACGCAGTATTTT. It is translated as CASSRRGGFRNTQYF.

This clonotype appeared many times. The V and J genes are TRBV15 and TRBJ1-6; weak D call: TRBD1 (6 bases). Trimming removed 1 base at V and 6 bases at J, with 13 bases between. Germline V lookup: CDR1 LNHNV, CDR2 YYDKDF (reference sequence). The CDR3 has 16 amino acids. The CDR3 protein is CATSRGWTVANSPLHF. Written as DNA, the CDR3 is TGTGCCACCAGCAGAGGATGGACAGTGGCTAATTCACCCCTCCACTTT.

Ten or more counts support this clonotype. This chain links TRBV20-1 with TRBJ2-6, with 7 bases fitting TRBD2. The length of the CDR3 is 15 residues. Germline V lookup: CDR1 DFQATT, CDR2 SNEGSKA (reference sequence). J lost 2 bases, V lost 0 bases, and 1 base had no gene match. The CDR3 nucleotides read TGCAGTGCTAGAGAGGGGGGGACTGGGGCCAACGTCCTGACTTTC. This gives the protein CSAREGGTGANVLTF.

V and J are TRBV5-8 and TRBJ1-1, with 8 bases fitting TRBD1. Trimming removed 4 bases from V and 0 bases from J; junction bases left unmatched: 11. Germline CDR1 SGHTS, CDR2 YDEGEE. This CDR3 has 17 amino acids. CDR3 amino acids: CASSPKPWTGLNTEAFF. The CDR3 nucleotides are TGTGCCAGCAGCCCCAAACCTTGGACAGGGCTGAACACTGAAGCTTTCTTT.

This clonotype appeared many times. The chain has TRBV24-1 and TRBJ2-1; D is undetermined. Germline values: CDR1 KGHDR, CDR2 SFDVKD. CDR3 length: 14 residues. The V end was cut by 0 bases, the J end by 5 bases, with 7 bases between. As DNA, the CDR3 is TGTGCCACCAGTGATTTGGGGAAGCACAATGAGCAGTTCTTC. Amino acids: CATSDLGKHNEQFF.

This clonotype was recorded once. Given a much more abundant clone one base away, this may be a read error. The chain recombines TRBV3-1 with TRBJ2-7, with 8 positions matching TRBD2. J lost 2 bases, V lost 2 bases, and 8 bases had no gene match. Germline-derived CDR1 and CDR2 are LGHDT and YNNKEL (reference sequence). The CDR3 is made up of 16 amino acids. The CDR3 protein is CASSQSSSGHAYEQYF. The CDR3 nucleotides are TGTGCCAGCAGCCAATCATCTAGCGGGCACGCCTACGAGCAGTACTTC.

The table lists this clonotype with many counts. This chain links TRBV20-1 with TRBJ2-5; 10 nucleotides agree with TRBD1. Germline V gives CDR1 DFQATT, CDR2 SNEGSKA (reference sequence). Trimming took 5 bases from V and 5 from J; bases not matched to a gene: 8. This CDR3 is built from 14 residues. CDR3 in amino acids: CSAPGTGDRETQYF. The CDR3 DNA reads as TGCAGTGCTCCCGGGACAGGGGATAGGGAGACCCAGTACTTC.